This T cell receptor (beta chain) comes out of a study of early T cells in non-severe SARS-CoV-2 infection. Overall study: Whole-blood bulk RNA, unsorted, was sequenced, and chains were unpaired.

V shed 10 bases and J 6 bases; nucleotides not matched to a gene: 8. Germline CDR1 and CDR2: ENHRY and SYGVKD. This CDR3 has 14 residues. The study's findings and limits: VDJdb matching favored anti-spike CD8 responses, missing private and CD4 specificities.

This clonotype came up many times. Its matching antigen is unknown. Researchers tagged individual cDNA molecules with unique molecular identifiers. MiXCR, applied by TCRdb to the 5' RACE reads, yields one record per CDR3 protein. The sample records around 40,000 distinct CDR3 sequences, around 6.5% being singletons. The sample taken for sequencing was whole blood. The clonotype originates from an adult who was a healthcare worker with PCR-confirmed SARS-CoV-2 infection or an uninfected control (not recorded which). The V and J genes are TRBV10-3 and TRBJ2-1, with 11 positions matching TRBD2. The CDR3 protein is CATFSGRASNEQFF. CDR3 coding DNA: TGTGCCACCTTTAGCGGGAGGGCCTCCAATGAGCAGTTCTTC.